Listed below are T cell receptor beta chains from one sample, sequenced in a study of blood T cell repertoires in COVID-19. Here immunoSEQ multiplex PCR was the method, and the copy in TCRdb shows in-frame clones only, minus some. Of about 270,000 clones in the sample, under 90% were seen once. The material sequenced was peripheral blood. The receptors were gathered from a man in his forties or fifties with acute or convalescent COVID-19. The CDR3 runs from the conserved cysteine through the conserved F or W. D genes are given only for firm matches. Size is stated for part of the rows, as once, few or many counts, or as a class when the clone is expanded.

-	TRBV2	TRBJ1-1	-	TGTGCCACCAAGTTGGAGGGCGGCTCCCCGAACACTGAAGCTTTCTTT	CATKLEGGSPNTEAFF
TRBD1	TRBV3-1/TRBV3-2	TRBJ1-2	-	TGTGCCAGCAGCCCCGGGACAGGGAACGGCTACACCTTC	CASSPGTGNGYTF
TRBD1	TRBV5-1	TRBJ2-5	once	TGCGCCAGCAGCAACGGACAGGCACAAGAGACCCAGTACTTC	CASSNGQAQETQYF
TRBD1	TRBV29-1	TRBJ2-4	-	TGCAGCGTAGGTCCCACAGGGGGCGCGGACATTCAGTACTTC	CSVGPTGGADIQYF
-	TRBV5-6	TRBJ1-1	-	TGTGCCAGCAGCTCCACCGGGACAAGGACAGAGAACACTGAAGCTTTCTTT	CASSSTGTRTENTEAFF
TRBD2	TRBV27	TRBJ2-5	-	TGTGCCAGCAGTACCCTGGGTGCGGGGGGCCTAGAGACCCAGTACTTC	CASSTLGAGGLETQYF
-	TRBV3-1/TRBV3-2	TRBJ1-1	-	TGTGCCAGCAACCACGGGGGGTTGAACACTGAAGCTTTCTTT	CASNHGGLNTEAFF
-	TRBV5-4	TRBJ1-2	few	TGTGCCAGCAGCTTGGATTCTGGGGGCGGCTATGGCTACACCTTC	CASSLDSGGGYGYTF
TRBD1	TRBV7-9	TRBJ2-7	-	TGTGCCAGCAGCCTCCGGGACAGGGGTAGAGGTTGGCCCTACGAGCAGTACTTC	CASSLRDRGRGWPYEQYF
TRBD2	TRBV4-2	TRBJ2-1	-	TGTGCCAGCAGCCAAGAGCCAGCGGGGGGCTACAATGAGCAGTTCTTC	CASSQEPAGGYNEQFF
TRBD2	TRBV29-1	TRBJ2-1	-	TGCAGCGTTGAACATAGCGGGGGGGGATTCGAGCAGTTCTTC	CSVEHSGGGFEQFF
-	TRBV5-1	TRBJ2-2	once	TGCGCCAGCACCCGAGGGGGGGCGGACACCGGGGAGCTGTTTTTT	CASTRGGADTGELFF
-	TRBV7-8	TRBJ2-7	-	TGTGCCAGCACCCGAGAGACGACGGGCGAGCAGTACTTC	CASTRETTGEQYF
-	TRBV10-3	TRBJ1-4	-	TGTGCCACATGTTTTGCAACTAATGAAAAACTGTTTTTT	CATCFATNEKLFF
TRBD1	TRBV19	TRBJ1-2	-	TGTGCCAGTAGTACGGGACAGCCCTGGAACTATGGCTACACCTTC	CASSTGQPWNYGYTF
TRBD2	TRBV27	TRBJ2-1	few	TGTGCCAGCAGTTGGCCTAGCGGGGGTGGTGAGCAGTTCTTC	CASSWPSGGGEQFF
-	TRBV5-4	TRBJ1-1	-	TGTGCCAGCAGCTCAACAGTATTGAACACTGAAGCTTTCTTT	CASSSTVLNTEAFF
-	TRBV5-1	TRBJ2-3	-	TGCGCCAGCAGCTTGTCGGATACGCAGTATTTT	CASSLSDTQYF
-	TRBV20-1	TRBJ2-2	-	TGCAGTGCTAGTGGACGGCGGGGGAACACCGGGGAGCTGTTTTTT	CSASGRRGNTGELFF
TRBD1	TRBV3-1/TRBV3-2	TRBJ1-5	-	TGTGCCAGCAGCCTTGGGACAGGCCCTCATCAGCCCCAGCATTTT	CASSLGTGPHQPQHF
-	TRBV5-1	TRBJ1-1	-	TGCGCCAGCAGCTTGGCCGGGTACACTGAAGCTTTCTTT	CASSLAGYTEAFF
TRBD1	TRBV3-1/TRBV3-2	TRBJ2-7	few	TGTGCCAGCAGCCAAGTGGGGACAGGGGTCTGGGAGCAGTACTTC	CASSQVGTGVWEQYF
TRBD1	TRBV11-3	TRBJ2-3	-	TGTGCCAGCAGCCCTGGACAGGGAGGCGATACGCAGTATTTT	CASSPGQGGDTQYF
-	TRBV6-2/TRBV6-3	TRBJ2-1	few	TGTGCCAGCAGTTATTCCAGAACCAATTACAATGAGCAGTTCTTC	CASSYSRTNYNEQFF
TRBD1	TRBV10-3	TRBJ1-6	-	TGTGCCATCAGTGAGCCGACAGGGTCTAGCTCCTATAATTCACCCCTCCACTTT	CAISEPTGSSSYNSPLHF
-	TRBV6-5	TRBJ2-7	-	TGTGCCAGCAGTTACCCGGGCAGGGGAAGGGTGCAGTACTTC	CASSYPGRGRVQYF